A single TCR beta chain is shown here with its context. This receptor's antigen is unknown. No much larger clone is present one base from it, and per-base qualities are unavailable. The immunoSEQ Assay, a bias-controlled multiplex PCR, was used to amplify TCRbeta CDR3 regions from genomic DNA. From the authors' description of their analysis: The number of nucleated cells in each sample was estimated by amplification of reference gene primers within the assay. To quantify the absolute abundance of each unique TCRbeta CDR3 rearrangement, sequence reads were collapsed and filtered. For each sample, productive Simpson clonality was calculated as the square root of Simpson's diversity index over productive rearrangements. The table comes from immuneACCESS by way of TCRdb, which keeps in-frame sequences with V and J called. Part of the clones is missing from these tables; in studies checked, under half for an unresolved V gene and the rest for unknown reasons. Clone size and V and J calls were adopted from that table, with D and trimming inferred from the DNA. This sample has fewer than 350,000 clones in its table, and roughly 90% of those were observed once. The leading ten clones occupy about 2.5% of the sample.

The CDR3 starts with the cysteine, ends with the phenylalanine, and has 19 residues. Only the CDR3 DNA is retained, 57 bases long and in frame from the first base. Based on the germline V gene (reference sequence), the CDR1 and CDR2 sequences are SEHNR and FQNEAQ. Between the V and J ends, shortened by 6 bases and 3 bases respectively, the junction contains 28 bases. The data originate from a study of blood T cell repertoires in COVID-19 (dated by TCRdb to 2019 to 2021). For context, the study as a whole: The collaborator samples originated in the United States, Italy and Spain and spanned the acute and convalescent phases of COVID-19. The samples were drawn from the first 160 participants of the ongoing ImmuneRACE study and from 950 to 1,500 subjects provided by 6 global collaborators. Deeply sampled blood TCRbeta repertoires from subjects exposed to, actively infected with, or recovered from COVID-19 were included in the dataset. Where HLA class I and class II types were available, the types were taken from metadata supplied by the sample provider, not from assay-based typing. A freely available public database, intended as a resource for researchers studying the immune response to SARS-CoV-2, is where the repertoires were released. A de-identified subject ID, COVID-19 status, age in years and sex were almost always included in the sample metadata. The material from the prospective study consisted of cDNA or gDNA derived from T cells, B-cell-depleted T cells, or PBMCs.

In the prospective study, participants were roughly 18 to 95 years old, resided in 24 geographic areas of the United States, and were enrolled through a virtual design. In the prospective study, cohorts were assigned on the basis of participant-reported clinical history obtained from a screening survey and a study questionnaire. Mobile phlebotomists in the prospective study collected whole blood, serum and a nasopharyngeal or oropharyngeal swab from every participant. Over a roughly two-month period, participants in the prospective study had the option of providing additional blood draws and questionnaires. Blood samples from the prospective study were shipped frozen or at room temperature prior to DNA extraction. The full study reports these points: How much clinical and demographic metadata was included differed by source and by participant, and the metadata was provided uncurated.

The sequencing sample was made of PBMCs or T cells enriched from blood (not recorded which). This TCR was sampled from a woman aged 35 to 49 with acute COVID-19. This sequence uses TRBV7-9 and TRBJ2-3; matching of 7 bases hints at TRBD2 as the D gene. CDR3 sequence: CASRPPLSLARGGTDTQYF. In nucleotides, the sequence is TGTGCCAGCAGACCACCGTTATCTCTGGCCAGGGGAGGGACAGATACGCAGTATTTT.